These 20 T cell receptor beta chains originate from one sample sequenced in a study of T cell responses to AZD1222 COVID-19 vaccine. Some clones are missing from TCRdb's copy, which holds only in-frame ones; the method was immunoSEQ multiplex PCR. This sample has some 120,000 clones, with roughly 91% found just once. The source was peripheral blood, collected on day 0 of AZD1222 vaccination. Every receptor here comes from an adult in good health.

This clone was seen only once. This chain connects TRBV3-1 (or the pseudogene TRBV3-2) to TRBJ2-6; the D is unclear. CDR3 length equals 15 residues. Germline V lookup: CDR1 LGHDT, CDR2 YNNKEL (reference sequence). V shed 0 bases and J shed 0 bases, with 3 bases lying between them. The DNA for the CDR3 is TGTGCCAGCAGCCAAGATTACTCTGGGGCCAACGTCCTGACTTTC. Protein sequence: CASSQDYSGANVLTF.

The chain has TRBV11-2 and TRBJ2-3, with unresolved D. V lost 3 bases, J lost 1 base, and 2 bases lay in between. CDR3 length equals 12 residues. Germline values: CDR1 SGHAT, CDR2 FQNNGV. The CDR3 nucleotides read TGTGCCAGCAGCTTCGGCACAGATACGCAGTATTTT. This gives the protein CASSFGTDTQYF.

This clone was seen just once. V is TRBV18 and J is TRBJ1-1; 8 nucleotides agree with TRBD1. J gave up 6 bases and V 2 bases, and 8 bases lay outside the gene matches. Per germline, CDR1 KGHSH and CDR2 LQKENI. This CDR3 is 15 amino acids long. The CDR3 bases are TGTGCCAGCTCACCATTAGGACAGGGCGCAGCTGAAGCTTTCTTT. The encoded protein is CASSPLGQGAAEAFF.

J is TRBJ2-4 and V is TRBV18, with 9 bases aligning to TRBD1. The CDR3 spans 15 residues. Per germline, CDR1 KGHSH and CDR2 LQKENI. With 1 base clipped from V and 8 bases from J, the junction kept 6 bases outside the gene matches. CDR3 nucleotides: TGTGCCAGCTCACCACTGGGACAGGGAGGGGACATTCAGTACTTC. Translated: CASSPLGQGGDIQYF.

The chain carries TRBV30 and TRBJ1-2; 10 nucleotides line up with TRBD1. The CDR3 totals 13 residues. The V gene end was trimmed by 7 bases and the J gene end by 4 bases; junction bases not matched to a gene: 6. Germline lookup yields CDR1 GTSNPN and CDR2 SVGIG (reference sequence). CDR3 residues: CALTGQGVYGYTF. The CDR3 DNA reads as TGTGCCTTGACCGGACAGGGGGTCTATGGCTACACCTTC.

V usage is TRBV7-8 and J usage is TRBJ1-4, with unresolved D. The V gene lost 0 bases and the J gene lost 8 bases, with 10 bases spanning the gap. The V gene's germline CDR1 is SGHVS and CDR2 FQNEAQ. This CDR3 contains 14 residues. DNA for the CDR3: TGTGCCAGCAGCTTAGCACCTATAGGGGAAAAACTGTTTTTT. Its protein is CASSLAPIGEKLFF.

The V gene is TRBV27, the J gene TRBJ1-2; D might be TRBD1 (5 bases). CDR3 length equals 14 residues. From germline, CDR1 is MNHEY and CDR2 SMNVEV (reference sequence). V was cut by 4 bases and J by 0 bases, with 9 bases left in between. The CDR3 sequence is CASSSLTANYGYTF. The CDR3 nucleotides read TGTGCCAGCAGTTCCCTGACAGCTAACTATGGCTACACCTTC.

This chain links TRBV19 with TRBJ2-1, with 9 bases matching TRBD2. J gave up 5 bases and V 6 bases, and 5 bases lay outside the gene matches. The CDR3 has 14 amino acids. Germline V gene data show CDR1 as LNHDA and CDR2 as SQIVND (reference sequence). In DNA form, the CDR3 reads TGTGCCAGTAGAAGGGTAGCGGGGGACAATGAGCAGTTCTTC. Its protein is CASRRVAGDNEQFF.

The rearrangement joins TRBV12-5 to TRBJ1-5; no clear D. V lost 7 bases and J 3 bases, leaving 16 bases between the germline ends. The CDR3 runs to 15 residues. Germline lookup yields CDR1 LGHNT and CDR2 FRNRAP. CDR3 sequence reads: CASAPPGYNNQPQHF. The CDR3 coding sequence is TGTGCTAGTGCTCCTCCCGGCTACAACAATCAGCCCCAGCATTTT.

The chain joins TRBV12-3 or TRBV12-4 to TRBJ2-3; 8 bases are shared with TRBD1. This CDR3 contains 13 residues. J lost 6 bases, V lost 6 bases, and 5 bases had no gene match. The CDR3: CASRVTGVDTQYF. The DNA of the CDR3 is TGTGCCAGCAGAGTGACAGGGGTGGATACGCAGTATTTT.

The chain is built from TRBV7-9 and TRBJ2-7, with a tentative D call TRBD1 (7 bases). Germline lookup yields CDR1 SEHNR and CDR2 FQNEAQ (reference sequence). The CDR3 extends over 18 amino acids. V was trimmed by 4 bases and J by 3 bases, leaving 25 bases between them. CDR3 region: CASSSGGQRGRVRYEQYF. CDR3 in DNA: TGTGCCAGCAGCTCCGGGGGACAGAGAGGACGGGTCCGCTACGAGCAGTACTTC.

CDR3 DNA sequence: TGTGCCAGCAGCTTAGGGACAGGGAGAAACAATGAGCAGTTCTTC. It encodes CASSLGTGRNNEQFF. The chain couples TRBV11-3 to TRBJ2-1, with TRBD1 matching 8 bases. Losses at the gene ends were 1 base for V and 5 bases for J; bases not matched to a gene: 4. Germline lookup yields CDR1 SGHNT and CDR2 YENEEA. The CDR3 runs to 15 residues.

The chain has TRBV11-2 and TRBJ1-3, with 8 bases that match TRBD1. The length of the CDR3 is 16 residues. V dropped 7 bases and J dropped 1; count of bases not matched to a gene: 9. Germline CDR1 reads SGHAT; CDR2 reads FQNNGV. CDR3 sequence (DNA): TGTGCCAGCAACCTCCTCAGGGGGCGGTCTGGAAACACCATATATTTT. This sequence encodes CASNLLRGRSGNTIYF.

This sequence joins TRBV6-1 and TRBJ2-5; D call uncertain. CDR3 length: 14 residues. V lost 1 base and J 2 bases, leaving 8 bases between the germline ends. The germline CDR1 and CDR2 sequences are MNHNS and SASEGT. This chain's CDR3 is CASSEVARQETQYF. As DNA, the CDR3 is TGTGCCAGCAGTGAAGTTGCCCGGCAAGAGACCCAGTACTTC.

This sequence joins TRBV5-5 and TRBJ1-1; maybe TRBD1 (5 bases). The CDR3 runs 13 residues. Germline CDR1 and CDR2: SGHKS and YYEKEE (reference sequence). V lost 4 bases to trimming and J lost 6 bases, with 13 bases between them. CDR3 in amino acids: CASSPAQAPEAFF. In DNA form, the CDR3 reads TGTGCCAGCAGCCCCGCACAGGCTCCTGAAGCTTTCTTT.

V is TRBV11-2 and J is TRBJ1-4, with D possibly being TRBD1 (5 bases). The V gene's germline CDR1 is SGHAT and CDR2 FQNNGV. This CDR3 spans 16 amino acids. V lost 1 base, J lost 8 bases, and 17 bases lay in between. The CDR3 DNA sequence: TGTGCCAGCAGCTTAGTCGGGACCGGACCAGAAGAAAAACTGTTTTTT. It is translated as CASSLVGTGPEEKLFF. The entire variable domain, with the rest obtained from reference TRBV11-2 and TRBJ1-4, is as follows: EAGVAQSPRYKIIEKRQSVAFWCNPISGHATLYWYQQILGQGPKLLIQFQNNGVVDDSQLPKDRFSAERLKGVDSTLKIQPAKLEDSAVYLCASSLVGTGPEEKLFFGSGTQLSVL.

The rearrangement uses TRBV29-1 and TRBJ1-1; tentative D call: TRBD1 (5 bases). This CDR3 has 14 residues. Trimming shortened V by 1 base and J by 5 bases, and 14 bases separated the two germline ends. CDR1 is SQVTM, CDR2 ANQGSEA, per germline. Written as DNA, the CDR3 is TGCAGCGTTGAAGGAGGGGCAGGGAGGACTGAAGCTTTCTTT. It translates to CSVEGGAGRTEAFF.

There are a few counts of this clone. This rearrangement joins TRBV6-6 to TRBJ2-5, with TRBD1 matching 10 bases. The CDR3 extends over 17 amino acids. Trimming cost V 5 bases and J 4 bases; bases outside gene matches: 13. Germline V gene sequence: CDR1 MNHNY, CDR2 SVGAGI (reference sequence). The CDR3 sequence: CASSPSSGTGVAETQYF. The DNA of the CDR3 is TGTGCCAGCAGTCCCTCTTCCGGGACAGGGGTTGCAGAGACCCAGTACTTC.

About this clone itself: Other DNA sequences within the sample encode an identical CDR3. J is TRBJ1-2 and V is TRBV6-5; TRBD1 might be the D (6 bases). CDR1 is MNHEY, CDR2 SVGAGI, per germline. The CDR3 covers 12 residues. The V gene lost 4 bases and the J gene lost 4 bases, with 7 bases spanning the gap. The CDR3 reads CASSSQGYGYTF. CDR3 sequence (DNA): TGTGCCAGCAGTTCACAGGGCTATGGCTACACCTTC.

This chain links TRBV12-5 with TRBJ2-3; 8 bases line up with TRBD1. V was clipped by 7 bases and J by 4 bases; unmatched bases: 1. Germline lookup yields CDR1 LGHNT and CDR2 FRNRAP. The CDR3 totals 12 residues. The CDR3 protein is CASDRGADTQYF. The CDR3 bases are TGTGCTAGTGACAGGGGGGCAGATACGCAGTATTTT.